This T cell receptor (beta chain) was retrieved from a study of blood T cell repertoires in COVID-19. Sequencing was performed with immunoSEQ multiplex PCR; in TCRdb, only in-frame clones are kept and a portion is missing. The sample holds around 250,000 clones; around 78% are singletons and the top ten take about 4.3%. Germline V gene lookup returns CDR1 MNHEY and CDR2 SMNVEV (reference sequence). The CDR3 length is 15 residues. Trimming removed 1 base from V and 2 bases from J; junction bases left unmatched: 4. This TCR was sampled from a man aged 55 to 69 who had recovered from COVID-19. Sequenced input: peripheral blood. The V gene is TRBV27, the J gene TRBJ2-7, with 8 bases matching TRBD2. The CDR3: CASSLYAGGPYEQYF. Written as DNA, the CDR3 is TGTGCCAGCAGTTTATATGCGGGAGGACCCTACGAGCAGTACTTC.